What follows are 7 T cell receptor beta chains derived from one specimen sequenced in a study of T cells in Graves' hyperthyroidism and ophthalmopathy. RNA transcripts provided the source from which TCR beta CDR3 regions were amplified. When the TCR CDR3 underwent first-round RT-PCR, the HTBI primer set was used. TCRdb re-derived calls from the multiplex PCR reads in MiXCR, one entry per CDR3 protein. This sample has around 240,000 distinct CDR3 sequences, with approximately 15% found just once. Sequences were obtained from blood. These receptor sequences come from a woman aged 40-49 years with Graves' hyperthyroidism that later progressed to Graves' ophthalmopathy.

V is TRBV28 and J is TRBJ2-1, with 16 bases matching TRBD2. Per germline, CDR1 MDHEN and CDR2 SYDVKM. With 5 bases clipped from V and 6 bases from J, the junction kept 10 bases outside the gene matches. The CDR3 is 18 residues long. This CDR3 reads CASSPGTSGRAFFNEQFF. The CDR3 DNA is TGTGCCAGCAGTCCGGGGACTAGCGGGAGGGCCTTTTTCAATGAGCAGTTCTTC.

This chain connects TRBV18 to TRBJ1-6, with 7 positions matching TRBD1. The CDR3 sequence is 15 residues long. Germline values: CDR1 KGHSH, CDR2 LQKENI. J gave up 10 bases and V 3 bases, and 9 bases lay outside the gene matches. The DNA for the CDR3 is TGTGCCAGCTCACCGGAGCAGGGGGTTGAATCACCCCTCCACTTT. It is translated as CASSPEQGVESPLHF.

V gene TRBV20-1 combines with J gene TRBJ1-3, with a weak D call TRBD1 (5 bases). Germline CDR1 and CDR2: DFQATT and SNEGSKA (reference sequence). Trimming stripped 5 bases from V and 0 bases from J, with 14 bases between. This CDR3 comprises 15 residues. CDR3 protein: CSAAMGLPSGNTIYF. The CDR3 region has the DNA TGCAGTGCTGCGATGGGGCTACCCTCTGGAAACACCATATATTTT.

The chain has TRBV6-1 and TRBJ2-5; 14 bases agree with TRBD2. CDR1 is MNHNS and CDR2 is SASEGT in the germline V gene. The CDR3 contains 21 residues. The V segment lost 2 bases and the J segment 4 bases; nucleotides outside the gene matches: 18. The CDR3 loop reads CASSESMTGTSGRVRGETQYF. In DNA form, the CDR3 reads TGTGCCAGCAGTGAATCGATGACCGGGACTAGCGGGAGAGTCCGGGGAGAGACCCAGTACTTC.

The CDR3 region is CASSFLAKKPNTGELFF. As DNA, the CDR3 is TGTGCCAGCAGTTTCCTTGCGAAAAAACCGAACACCGGGGAGCTGTTTTTT. The rearrangement links TRBV12-3 or TRBV12-4 to TRBJ2-2; D call uncertain. V lost 3 bases and J 0 bases, leaving 14 bases between the germline ends. The CDR3 spans 17 residues.

The J gene is TRBJ1-5, the V gene TRBV15; D remains ambiguous. This CDR3 spans 14 amino acids. Trimming removed 4 bases at V and 0 bases at J, with 7 bases between. Looked up from germline, CDR1 is LNHNV and CDR2 is YYDKDF (reference sequence). Here the CDR3 reads CATSTLYSNQPQHF. DNA for the CDR3: TGTGCCACCAGCACCCTTTATAGCAATCAGCCCCAGCATTTT.

The chain couples TRBV7-9 to TRBJ2-6; D gene ambiguous. The CDR3 spans 16 residues. Germline V gene data show CDR1 as SEHNR and CDR2 as FQNEAQ (reference sequence). Trimming removed 5 bases from V and 0 bases from J, with 11 bases in between. Written as DNA, the CDR3 is TGTGCCAGCAGCCAACGGCTCAGCTCTGGGGCCAACGTCCTGACTTTC. Its translation is CASSQRLSSGANVLTF.